The source of this T cell receptor (beta chain) is a study of spatial heterogeneity in lung cancer. Per germline, CDR1 MNHEY and CDR2 SVGEGT. The length of the CDR3 is 14 residues. Trimming removed 0 bases at V and 8 bases at J, with 13 bases between. This clonotype occurred many times. Single TCR cDNA molecules each had their own unique molecular identifier. TCRdb processed the 5' RACE reads anew with MiXCR; each CDR3 protein has one entry. Of tens of thousands of distinct CDR3 sequences listed, approximately 5.8% are singletons. This sample's time point: sample taken at primary tumor resection. TCRs were sequenced from unsorted whole RNA of tumor, nontumor lung or PBMC.

The receptor's source is a male donor with early-stage non-small cell lung cancer. This specimen consisted of PBMCs, obtained at surgery. J is TRBJ1-2 and V is TRBV6-2 or TRBV6-3; D may be TRBD1 (5 bases). The CDR3 DNA reads TGTGCCAGCAGTTACTCGTGGGGCCGTCGGGGCTACACCTTC. Protein product: CASSYSWGRRGYTF.